This T cell receptor (beta chain) was profiled in a study of shared clonotypes between healthy human individuals (dated by TCRdb to the early 2020s). Context from the whole study: A few men and a couple of women, aged 18 to 49 years, made up the cohort. For each donor, CD4 naive and CD4 memory were each run on three plates, CD8 naive on two plates, and CD8 memory on one plate. To estimate repertoire size and how much clonotype sharing occurs between individuals, the study deeply sequenced the blood TCR repertoires of roughly 5 healthy adults. To increase sequencing depth and limit assay-specific biases, different laboratories used diverse techniques to prepare libraries and sequence TCR repertoires. Between about 0.85 and 8.9 billion PBMCs per donor were obtained by leukapheresis.

A single count supports this clone. The antigen this receptor binds is unknown. Base qualities are missing; no much larger clone stands one base away. The same CDR3 arises from other DNA sequences in this sample as well. Healthy HIV-negative adults with no recently reported acute infections or vaccinations were included as donors. Only Caucasian adults living in Nashville, Tennessee, USA were represented among the donors. Magnetic negative selection was used to enrich CD4+ T cells, after which naive cells were positively selected on CD45RA and the negative fraction became the memory subset. After blood collection by leukapheresis, PBMCs were isolated using Ficoll-Histopaque density gradient centrifugation and then cryopreserved in the vapor phase of liquid nitrogen. Analytical flow cytometry was used to check the purity and quantity of each magnetically sorted T cell population. From each sorted fraction, genomic DNA was isolated and quantified by UV absorbance on a Nanodrop 2000c.

Including cysteine and phenylalanine, the CDR3 has 11 amino acids. The only DNA kept is the CDR3, 33 bases in frame from the first base. V loses 3 bases, J loses 5 bases, and the germline ends lie 8 bases apart. In the germline V gene (reference sequence), CDR1 corresponds to GTSNPN and CDR2 to SVGIG. What the research found in general, with its limitations: Only blood was sampled, and tissue TCR repertoires likely differ from those in blood. Compared with non-shared clonotypes, clonotypes shared by all four sorted-subset donors had higher generation probabilities. Naive subsets generally had larger estimated clonotype richness than memory subsets did. Incomplete sequencing was indicated by rarefaction of sorted-subset datasets, despite the large sequencing depth. The genetic and exposure-history diversity represented was limited by the small number of donors. Pairwise subsampling indicated that sequencing depth was expected to affect the degree of clonotype sharing among donors. Sharing across a few donors was observed for around 5% of naive CD4, under 4% of naive CD8, around 2.5% of memory CD4, and around 0.44% of memory CD8 clonotypes.

Using the deep immunoSEQ assay, TCR CDR3 regions were amplified from genomic DNA by multiplex PCR. For each cell subset, the extracted genomic DNA was distributed evenly across all wells of several immunoSEQ 96-well plates, and each plate served as one replicate. For sorted subsets, approximately 200 ng of genomic DNA, equivalent to around 31,000 T cell genomes, went into each replicate PCR. Purified libraries were measured with a Qubit 3.0 fluorometer, size-checked on a Bioanalyzer 2100, and measured again with the KAPA Library Quantification kit. Each immunoSEQ 96-well plate was sequenced on its own single-read 150-cycle Illumina NextSeq 550 flow cell. Under the source paper's analysis protocol: Because the immunoSEQ output held only junctional sequences and lacked quality scores, the filtering could not match the filtering applied to full-length reads. Sequences were annotated with PyIR, a Python wrapper for IgBLAST v1.9, and V/J genes and CDR3 were assigned using IMGT germline references. Reads were filtered out if the reads had weak V/J assignments (E-value above 1e-6), no CDR3, stop codons, out-of-frame junctions, or ambiguous translated residues. V3J clonotypes were defined as sequences sharing the same inferred V gene, J gene, and CDR3 amino acid sequence. Percentage overlap between repertoires was computed as shared unique clonotypes divided by the size of the smaller repertoire. Repertoire richness was assessed with RTK rarefaction, the Chao1 estimator, and Recon v2.1 estimates of unobserved clonotypes. Generation probabilities for all TCRbeta clonotypes obtained by the gDNA method from a few donors were computed using OLGA. In its TCRdb copy, this immuneACCESS table keeps in-frame sequences only and misses some clones. Where compared with another copy, unresolved V genes explain less than half of these, and the others have no known cause. V, J and clone size are those of that table, while D and trimming were read from the DNA. This sample is represented by around 2.3 million clones; 95% of them were singletons. Over 0.1% of the sample rests with the top ten.

Sequencing used naive CD4+ T cells sorted from blood. Explained via the paper, the cell subset or site label denotes: CD45RA+ positively selected. The chain employs TRBV30 and TRBJ2-7; the D segment cannot be called with confidence. This TCR came from a man younger than 35 in good health. The nucleotide sequence reads TGTGCCTGGAGGCGACCTCACGAGCAGTACTTC. Its translation is CAWRRPHEQYF.